This passage covers 8 T cell receptor beta chains from one sample sequenced in a study of shared clonotypes between healthy human individuals. Measured with immunoSEQ multiplex PCR; TCRdb has only the in-frame clones, and not every one. Found here are roughly 2,000,000 clones, 93% of them singletons; the top ten hold 1.5% to 2%. Naive CD8 isolation took CD45RO-negative cells positively selected for CCR7 and excluded terminally differentiated effector memory CD45RA+ cells. Sequenced sample: naive CD8+ T cells from PBMCs. Source of these receptors: a young man in good health. Some clones in this sample may be carry-over from other donors' samples.

This chain joins TRBV4-2 and TRBJ2-3; D remains unclear. The V end was cut by 0 bases, the J end by 2 bases, with 9 bases between. The CDR3 is 15 amino acids. Per germline, CDR1 LGHNA and CDR2 YNFKEQ. The CDR3: CASSQDTPTTDTQYF. The CDR3 DNA sequence: TGTGCCAGCAGCCAAGATACCCCTACCACAGATACGCAGTATTTT.

This clone was recorded a few times. A much larger clone sits a single nucleotide away, making a read error possible. Other DNA sequences in this specimen translate into the identical CDR3. The CDR3 DNA reads TGTGCCAGCGGTTCCTACGAGCAGTACTTC. It translates to CASGSYEQYF. This chain links TRBV6-5 with TRBJ2-7; unclear D gene. The V end was cut by 8 bases, the J end by 1 base, with 3 bases between. The CDR3 has 10 residues. CDR1 is MNHEY, CDR2 SVGAGI, per germline.

CDR3 coding DNA: TGTGCCAGCAGCTTAGAGAGCTCCTACGAGCAGTACTTC. Its protein is CASSLESSYEQYF. The chain links TRBV7-8 to TRBJ2-7; D not resolved. The CDR3 is 13 amino acids. Germline V gives CDR1 SGHVS, CDR2 FQNEAQ. Deletions cut 1 base from V and 0 bases from J, with 4 bases between.

The chain has TRBV7-3 and TRBJ2-1, with D maybe TRBD2 (6 bases). The V end lost 2 bases, the J end lost 0 bases, and 17 bases lay between the germline ends. This CDR3 is 18 amino acids long. Germline-derived CDR1 and CDR2 are SGHTA and FQGTGA. The CDR3 region has the DNA TGTGCCAGCAGCTTACCCGGGGAGGAGGGTCCCTCCTACAATGAGCAGTTCTTC. Its protein is CASSLPGEEGPSYNEQFF. Filled out from reference TRBV7-3 and TRBJ2-1, the complete variable domain reads GAGVSQTPSNKVTEKGKYVELRCDPISGHTALYWYRQSLGQGPEFLIYFQGTGAADDSGLPNDRFFAVRPEGSVSTLKIQRTERGDSAVYLCASSLPGEEGPSYNEQFFGPGTRLTVL.

This rearrangement joins TRBV9 to TRBJ2-3; D perhaps matches TRBD1 (5 bases). This CDR3 spans 15 amino acids. Germline CDR1 SGDLS, CDR2 YYNGEE. Trimming left V 0 bases short and J 5 bases short, with 13 bases between. The CDR3 loop reads CASSVEGNRRDTQYF. The CDR3 DNA sequence: TGTGCCAGCAGCGTAGAAGGAAACAGGAGAGATACGCAGTATTTT.

The V call is TRBV28, the J call TRBJ2-2, with 14 bases that match TRBD2. This CDR3 has 19 amino acids. Losses at the gene ends were 5 bases for V and 0 bases for J; bases not matched to a gene: 8. The V gene's germline CDR1 is MDHEN and CDR2 SYDVKM. The CDR3 DNA follows: TGTGCCAGCAGTATCGGGACTAGCGGGAGCCGGCCGAACACCGGGGAGCTGTTTTTT. As protein: CASSIGTSGSRPNTGELFF.

The V gene is TRBV9, the J gene TRBJ2-5; TRBD1 matches 7 bases. Germline-derived CDR1 and CDR2 are SGDLS and YYNGEE. The V segment lost 0 bases and the J segment 7 bases; nucleotides outside the gene matches: 6. This CDR3 region has 14 residues. CDR3 loop: CASSVGDSSWTQYF. In DNA, the CDR3 is TGTGCCAGCAGCGTAGGGGACAGTTCATGGACCCAGTACTTC. The full variable domain, with the rest looked up from reference TRBV9 and TRBJ2-5, is DSGVTQTPKHLITATGQRVTLRCSPRSGDLSVYWYQQSLDQGLQFLIQYYNGEERAKGNILERFSAQQFPDLHSELNLSSLELGDSALYFCASSVGDSSWTQYFGPGTRLLVL.

The rearrangement links TRBV7-9 to TRBJ2-7, with 10 positions matching TRBD2. This CDR3 region has 15 residues. V shed 6 bases and J 2 bases; nucleotides not matched to a gene: 7. Germline-derived CDR1 and CDR2 are SEHNR and FQNEAQ (reference sequence). This CDR3 is CASSETSGNPYEQYF. Here the CDR3 DNA reads TGTGCCAGCAGTGAAACTAGCGGGAATCCCTACGAGCAGTACTTC.